This passage covers 20 T cell receptor beta chains from one sample sequenced in a study. In TCRdb, the 5' RACE reads were re-called with MiXCR into one record per CDR3 protein. The data show about 42,000 distinct CDR3 sequences, with 30% seen just once and 4% to 4.5% held by the top ten. Material for sequencing was tumor-infiltrating memory CD4+ T cells sorted from the breast tumor. The subset was: memory CD4+ T cells, CD4+CD45RO+CD25-. The receptors come from a female donor with breast cancer.

V usage is TRBV7-3 and J usage is TRBJ2-1; D may correspond to TRBD1 or TRBD2 (5 bases each). There are 15 residues in the CDR3. Trimming left V 3 bases short and J 4 bases short, with 13 bases between. CDR1 and CDR2 (germline): SGHTA, FQGTGA. CDR3: CASSLSGALYNEQFF. CDR3 in DNA: TGTGCCAGCAGCTTGTCCGGGGCCCTTTACAATGAGCAGTTCTTC.

With regard to this clonotype: This may be a read error: a much more frequent sequence differs by one nucleotide. CDR3 DNA sequence: TGTGCCACCAGCGTAGGAGGCGCGAGCGGGCAGTACTTC. It specifies CATSVGGASGQYF. The genes are TRBV9 and TRBJ2-7; D possibly corresponds to TRBD2 (5 bases). Looked up from germline, CDR1 is SGDLS and CDR2 is YYNGEE. The CDR3 runs to 13 residues.

This clonotype was seen a handful of times. The V and J genes are TRBV12-3 or TRBV12-4 and TRBJ1-3, with a possible D match to TRBD1 (5 bases). Trimming removed 2 bases at V and 2 bases at J, with 7 bases between. The CDR3 is made up of 14 amino acids. The CDR3 DNA reads as TGTGCCAGCAGTTTATTGGGGGCTGGAAACACCATATATTTT. It specifies CASSLLGAGNTIYF.

This clonotype was counted only a few times. The chain employs TRBV27 and TRBJ1-1; D is possibly TRBD1 (5 bases). This CDR3 is 14 amino acids long. The V end lost 9 bases, the J end lost 1 base, and 15 bases lay between the germline ends. Germline V CDR1 and CDR2: MNHEY, SMNVEV (reference sequence). The CDR3 DNA sequence: TGTGCCAGGGGGGGGAGAACCGAGAACACTGAAGCTTTCTTT. Its translation is CARGGRTENTEAFF.

Worth noting for this clonotype: At one boundary the junction diverges from the germline segment, which might be a read error. The chain links TRBV2 to TRBJ1-1; 9 bases map to TRBD1. Germline CDR1 is SNHLY and CDR2 is FYNNEI. The CDR3 consists of 17 residues. The CDR3 nucleotides read TGTGCCAGCAGTGGTCCGGGACAGGGACTCTCGAACACTGAAGCTTACTTT. Amino acids: CASSGPGQGLSNTEAYF.

The chain joins TRBV9 to TRBJ1-5, with a weak D call TRBD1 (5 bases). The CDR3 is 13 residues long. The germline V and J ends were trimmed by 0 bases and 4 bases, with 5 bases remaining between them. Germline lookup yields CDR1 SGDLS and CDR2 YYNGEE. This CDR3 reads CASSVGQNQPQHF. In nucleotides, the CDR3 is TGTGCCAGCAGCGTAGGACAGAATCAGCCCCAGCATTTT.

The chain links TRBV3-1 to TRBJ1-2; the D gene is possibly TRBD1 (5 bases). V was shortened by 0 bases and J by 6 bases, with 14 bases between the two germline ends. The CDR3 is 15 amino acids. Germline lookup yields CDR1 LGHDT and CDR2 YNNKEL (reference sequence). CDR3 in DNA: TGTGCCAGCAGCCAAGATCTTGCCAGGGTGAATGGCTACACCTTC. Translation gives CASSQDLARVNGYTF. The entire variable domain, with the rest obtained from reference TRBV3-1 and TRBJ1-2, is as follows: DTAVSQTPKYLVTQMGNDKSIKCEQNLGHDTMYWYKQDSKKFLKIMFSYNNKELIINETVPNRFSPKSPDKAHLNLHINSLELGDSAVYFCASSQDLARVNGYTFGSGTRLTVV.

In the case of this clonotype: A junction boundary mismatches the germline segment, possibly from a read error. The J gene is TRBJ2-2, the V gene TRBV20-1, with 10 bases that match TRBD1. Per germline, CDR1 DFQATT and CDR2 SNEGSKA (reference sequence). The CDR3 has 14 residues. CDR3 loop: CSTSWTGGTGELFF. The CDR3 DNA follows: TGCAGTACTAGCTGGACAGGGGGCACCGGGGAGCTGTTTTTT.

This clonotype has only a few counts. The rearrangement links TRBV6-5 to TRBJ1-3; 7 bases match TRBD1. This CDR3 region has 15 residues. The germline CDR1 and CDR2 sequences are MNHEY and SVGAGI. The trim removed 6 bases at V and 0 bases at J, leaving 5 bases unmatched. CDR3 DNA: TGTGCCAGCAGCCGGGACAGCTTCTCTGGAAACACCATATATTTT. Translating gives CASSRDSFSGNTIYF.

There are a few counts of this clonotype. The V call is TRBV29-1, the J call TRBJ2-1; 14 nucleotides line up with TRBD2. The CDR3 extends over 18 amino acids. V trimming: 2 bases; J trimming: 0 bases; junction bases outside the gene matches: 6. Germline V lookup: CDR1 SQVTM, CDR2 ANQGSEA. The CDR3 loop is CSVEPGLAGANSYNEQFF. The DNA for the CDR3 is TGCAGCGTTGAACCGGGACTAGCGGGAGCAAACTCCTACAATGAGCAGTTCTTC.

Ten or more counts support this clonotype. The chain is built from TRBV5-1 and TRBJ2-1, with 7 bases identical to TRBD1. The CDR3 totals 12 residues. The germline gives CDR1 SGHRS, CDR2 YFSETQ. V was clipped by 6 bases and J by 7 bases; unmatched bases: 4. CDR3 in DNA: TGCGCCAGCACCTCCAGGGGGAATGAGCAGTTCTTC. The encoded protein is CASTSRGNEQFF.

This clonotype has more than one count but fewer than ten. The chain recombines TRBV29-1 with TRBJ2-3, with 7 bases fitting TRBD1. The germline V gene encodes CDR1 SQVTM and CDR2 ANQGSEA. Losses at the gene ends were 7 bases for V and 4 bases for J; bases not matched to a gene: 11. The CDR3 runs 14 residues. The CDR3 sequence: CSESTRGKADTQYF. CDR3 sequence (DNA): TGCAGCGAGTCGACCAGGGGGAAAGCAGATACGCAGTATTTT.

This clonotype has only a few counts. The chain uses TRBV18 and TRBJ1-1, with unresolved D. Trimming stripped 6 bases from V and 0 bases from J, with 8 bases between. This CDR3 is 13 amino acids long. Germline CDR1 is KGHSH and CDR2 is LQKENI. CDR3 in amino acids: CASSQSLNTEAFF. CDR3 DNA: TGTGCCAGCTCCCAAAGTCTGAACACTGAAGCTTTCTTT.

This clonotype was observed a few times. The chain combines TRBV6-1 with TRBJ1-2; possibly TRBD1 for D (5 bases). Trimming shortened V by 1 base and J by 4 bases, and 31 bases separated the two germline ends. This CDR3 region has 21 residues. The germline V gene encodes CDR1 MNHNS and CDR2 SASEGT. The CDR3 sequence: CASSEGGERVWFGLRTYGYTF. The CDR3 DNA sequence: TGTGCCAGCAGTGAAGGAGGGGAAAGGGTTTGGTTTGGGCTAAGAACCTATGGCTACACCTTC.

This sequence joins TRBV7-2 and TRBJ2-1, with D hard to call. CDR3 length: 13 amino acids. The germline V gene encodes CDR1 SGHTA and CDR2 FQGNSA. V was trimmed by 8 bases and J by 2 bases, leaving 10 bases between them. In nucleotides, the CDR3 is TGTGCCAGCGACTTGACACCCTACAATGAGCAGTTCTTC. As protein: CASDLTPYNEQFF.

This clonotype showed up just a few times. J is TRBJ2-7 and V is TRBV12-3 or TRBV12-4; D perhaps matches TRBD1 (6 bases). V dropped 5 bases and J dropped 4 bases, with 18 bases sitting between them. The CDR3 contains 15 residues. The DNA of the CDR3 is TGTGCCAGCAGTCCAGGTAGGGGGTATCGATACGAGCAGTACTTC. Amino acids: CASSPGRGYRYEQYF.

This clonotype was observed a handful of times. The V and J genes are TRBV7-2 and TRBJ1-1; D may be TRBD1 (5 bases). Germline V gene sequence: CDR1 SGHTA, CDR2 FQGNSA. The CDR3 has 14 residues. V lost 5 bases and J lost 1, with 11 bases in between. CDR3 bases: TGTGCCAGCAGCCCCGGGGCAGCGAACACTGAAGCTTTCTTT. Its translation: CASSPGAANTEAFF.

The sample holds many counts of this clonotype. The chain joins TRBV20-1 to TRBJ1-1, with D uncertain. Germline V gives CDR1 DFQATT, CDR2 SNEGSKA (reference sequence). The V and J ends lost 0 bases and 8 bases respectively, with 16 bases between them. The CDR3 extends over 14 amino acids. The CDR3 spells CSARDDGRTYEAFF. The CDR3 DNA sequence: TGCAGTGCTAGAGACGACGGAAGGACTTACGAAGCTTTCTTT.

This clonotype was detected ten times or more. The chain carries TRBV29-1 and TRBJ1-2, with a tentative D call TRBD1 (6 bases). Germline V gene data show CDR1 as SQVTM and CDR2 as ANQGSEA. This CDR3 spans 10 amino acids. Trimming removed 3 bases at V and 11 bases at J, with 10 bases between. CDR3 loop: CSVDQGGYTF. The DNA of the CDR3 is TGCAGCGTTGACCAAGGGGGTTACACCTTC.

This clonotype was counted ten times or more. The gene calls are TRBV20-1 and TRBJ2-3, with 8 bases matching TRBD2. V lost 0 bases, J lost 5 bases, and 4 bases stayed unmatched. Germline CDR1 reads DFQATT; CDR2 reads SNEGSKA (reference sequence). This CDR3 contains 14 residues. The CDR3, as DNA: TGCAGTGCTAGAGATAGTCTAGCGGGAGATACGCAGTATTTT. This codes for CSARDSLAGDTQYF.